The clone carrying this T cell receptor delta chain has only a few counts. The record originates from a study of gamma-delta T cells after stem cell transplantation. TCRdb reanalysed the RT-PCR reads with CATT. The sample records around 3,500 delta-chain clones, 9.5% to 13% being singletons. Germline V gene sequence: CDR1 TSWWSYY, CDR2 QGS. V was pared by 3 bases and J by 1 base, with 20 bases of the junction left unmatched. The CDR3 length is 22 residues. This sequence joins TRDV1 and TRDJ1; 13 bases map to TRDD3. The origin of this receptor is a human donor. It is not recorded whose cells these are; they may come from a transplant donor. Sequencing was done on a sample of gamma-delta T cells. The CDR3 loop reads CALGDAPFLPSTGGYVTDKLIF. In DNA form, the CDR3 reads TGTGCTCTTGGGGATGCCCCATTCCTACCAAGCACTGGGGGATACGTCACCGATAAACTCATCTTT.